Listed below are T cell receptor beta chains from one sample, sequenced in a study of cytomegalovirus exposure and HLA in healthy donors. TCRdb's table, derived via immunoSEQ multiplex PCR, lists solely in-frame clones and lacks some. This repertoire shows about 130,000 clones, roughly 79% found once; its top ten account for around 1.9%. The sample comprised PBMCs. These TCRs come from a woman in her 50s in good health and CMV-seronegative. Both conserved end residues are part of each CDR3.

CASSLGREAFF,TRBJ1-1,TRBV6-5
CAISAGLAGKETQYF,TRBJ2-5,TRBV10-3
CASRWAEETQYF,TRBJ2-5,TRBV2
CASSLSLASNYNEQFF,TRBJ2-1,TRBV7-3
CATSRVAVDNEQFF,TRBJ2-1,TRBV15
CASSQERQGVSGNTIYF,TRBJ1-3,TRBV4-3
CASSQDVAGDNEQFF,TRBJ2-1,TRBV4-2
CASTLAANTGELFF,TRBJ2-2,TRBV4-3
CASSVVPGDTQYF,TRBJ2-3,TRBV9
CASSQDLSGEAFF,TRBJ1-1,TRBV14
CASSPIRETQYF,TRBJ2-5,TRBV7-6
CASSDSGGWEQYF,TRBJ2-7,TRBV2
CASRRLAGVYEQFF,TRBJ2-1,TRBV28
CASSEVAGHSEGYGYTF,TRBJ1-2,TRBV25-1
CASSPGPVRPPGVLFF,TRBJ2-2,TRBV5-6
CASSQDLRVGSGAQQFF,TRBJ2-1,TRBV4-2
CASSSTRTGSYEQYF,TRBJ2-7,TRBV7-8
CASSLSLTSTDTQYF,TRBJ2-3,TRBV7-3
CAWTLAGAEQFF,TRBJ2-1,TRBV30
CASSPGLADHNEQFF,TRBJ2-1,TRBV6-4
CASSEVRVLNPEAFF,TRBJ1-1,TRBV2
CASSVPSGNNEQFF,TRBJ2-1,TRBV2
CASSLGGQGVEKLFF,TRBJ1-4,TRBV5-1
CASSPLWGEGYTF,TRBJ1-2,TRBV14
CAWSEGTRSQETQYF,TRBJ2-5,TRBV30
CASSPPGGPYNSPLHF,TRBJ1-6,TRBV28
CASTNTLSEAFF,TRBJ1-1,TRBV6-5
CASSLAAGMISEQYF,TRBJ2-7,TRBV5-1
CASTPGTGPEAFF,TRBJ1-1,TRBV5-1
CASRSLLGGSGNTIYF,TRBJ1-3,TRBV19
CSVEGGGGELFF,TRBJ2-2,TRBV29-1
CASSTSGAGGYTF,TRBJ1-2,TRBV5-4
CASSQSAGGVGGEAFF,TRBJ1-1,TRBV4-2
CASSPPGEGPPPYYEQYF,TRBJ2-7,TRBV28
CASSQNGYGYTF,TRBJ1-2,TRBV7-9
CASSQVPGNTEAFF,TRBJ1-1,TRBV4-1
CASRSRGTEAFF,TRBJ1-1,TRBV6-5
CSVVRRADNEQFF,TRBJ2-1,TRBV29-1
CASRRERNYGYTF,TRBJ1-2,TRBV7-9
CASSQGSSPGDEQYF,TRBJ2-7,TRBV4-2
CASSKDRGGGYTF,TRBJ1-2,TRBV5-5
CASSPGINEQFF,TRBJ2-1,TRBV7-6
CASSQLGPTYNEQFF,TRBJ2-1,TRBV7-9
CASSLDRARDTQYF,TRBJ2-3,TRBV14
CASSFFSTGSSYGYTF,TRBJ1-2,TRBV11-2
CASSPPTVGLAGVRPYNEQFF,TRBJ2-1,TRBV4-2
CASSSGTGAMNTEAFF,TRBJ1-1,TRBV4-3